A single sample gave rise to the 24 T cell receptor beta chains below, sequenced in a study of a mutant IDH1 vaccine in newly diagnosed glioma (dated by TCRdb to the early 2020s). The time point label of this sample denotes: week 23, last vaccination. A 20-mer mutant IDH1 peptide at 300 micrograms in Montanide made up each vaccine dose, which was injected subcutaneously together with topical imiquimod. The antigens of these receptors remain unknown. The protocol used for the library was the immunoSEQ multiplex PCR assay. Here the immuneACCESS table is served through TCRdb, limited to in-frame sequences with V and J called. Missing clones are a known gap in these copies; in checked studies unresolved V genes cover under half, and the rest lacks a known reason. The table for this sample lists roughly 38,000 clones; approximately 72% of them were counted only once. About 5% of the sample lies in the top ten.

Here the sequenced sample was PBMCs, taken from a glioma patient whose treatment included an IDH1 peptide vaccine. All receptors derive from a man between 50 and 59 years old with glioma.

This chain uses TRBV2 with TRBJ1-4, with no clear D. The CDR3 contains 10 residues. V was pared by 8 bases and J by 7 bases, with 5 bases between. CDR1 SNHLY and CDR2 FYNNEI come from the germline V gene. The CDR3: CASGGEKLFF. The CDR3 DNA follows: TGTGCCAGCGGAGGTGAAAAACTGTTTTTT. Drawing the rest from reference TRBV2 and TRBJ1-4, the complete variable domain is EPEVTQTPSHQVTQMGQEVILRCVPISNHLYFYWYRQILGQKVEFLVSFYNNEISEKSEIFDDQFSVERPDGSNFTLKIRSTKLEDSAMYFCASGGEKLFFGSGTQLSVL.

V is TRBV5-1 and J is TRBJ1-4; the D is unclear. V lost 1 base to trimming and J lost 0 bases, with 7 bases between them. Per germline, CDR1 SGHRS and CDR2 YFSETQ. The CDR3 loop spans 15 amino acids. Here the CDR3 DNA reads TGCGCCAGCAGCTTGTTCGCTGCAACTAATGAAAAACTGTTTTTT. It translates to CASSLFAATNEKLFF.

This clone was observed once. The V gene is TRBV19, the J gene TRBJ2-5; 11 bases fit TRBD1. This CDR3 spans 15 amino acids. The junction had 7 bases not matched to a gene; V was cut back by 6 bases and J by 4 bases. Germline V gene lookup returns CDR1 LNHDA and CDR2 SQIVND (reference sequence). CDR3 in amino acids: CASSPGQGAVETQYF. The DNA for the CDR3 is TGTGCCAGTAGCCCCGGACAGGGGGCCGTAGAGACCCAGTACTTC.

The chain carries TRBV7-9 and TRBJ2-7; the match to TRBD2 covers 8 bases. CDR3 length: 17 amino acids. The V gene end was trimmed by 1 base and the J gene end by 5 bases; junction bases not matched to a gene: 13. CDR1 is SEHNR and CDR2 is FQNEAQ in the germline V gene (reference sequence). CDR3 sequence (DNA): TGTGCCAGCAGCTTAGGAAAGGGCGGGGGGCCTACCGACGAGCAGTACTTC. It codes for CASSLGKGGGPTDEQYF.

The chain carries TRBV18 and TRBJ1-1; D unclear. The V end was cut by 2 bases, the J end by 0 bases, with 19 bases between. This CDR3 has 18 residues. Germline values: CDR1 KGHSH, CDR2 LQKENI. The CDR3 protein is CASSPIIAGRTMNTEAFF. The CDR3 DNA reads as TGTGCCAGCTCACCAATAATTGCGGGGAGGACTATGAACACTGAAGCTTTCTTT.

This chain uses TRBV5-1 with TRBJ1-1, with D perhaps TRBD1 (5 bases). Trimming removed 4 bases from V and 4 bases from J, with 17 bases in between. Germline-derived CDR1 and CDR2 are SGHRS and YFSETQ. CDR3 length equals 15 residues. The CDR3 coding sequence is TGCGCCAGCAGCACCGGACACTCAAGGGGCACTGAAGCTTTCTTT. Translated: CASSTGHSRGTEAFF.

V is TRBV19 and J is TRBJ1-5; D is possibly TRBD1 (6 bases). CDR3 length: 16 residues. CDR1 and CDR2 from the germline V gene are LNHDA and SQIVND (reference sequence). V lost 7 bases, J lost 1 base, and 17 bases lay in between. The CDR3 spells CASTSTGQRSNQPQHF. DNA of the CDR3: TGTGCCAGTACCTCGACAGGCCAGCGGAGCAATCAGCCCCAGCATTTT.

This clone was seen more than once but under ten times. The chain links TRBV9 to TRBJ2-3; 7 bases are a match to TRBD2. The junction had 2 bases not matched to a gene; V was cut back by 3 bases and J by 1 base. This CDR3 contains 14 residues. Per the germline V gene, CDR1 is SGDLS and CDR2 is YYNGEE. CDR3 amino acids: CASSELAGTDTQYF. CDR3 sequence (DNA): TGTGCCAGCAGCGAGCTAGCGGGCACAGATACGCAGTATTTT.

This chain joins TRBV6-5 and TRBJ1-1; D remains ambiguous. This CDR3 region has 13 residues. Between the trimmed V and J ends, which lost 5 bases and 4 bases, there was a span of 11 bases. The germline V gene has CDR1 MNHEY and CDR2 SVGAGI. DNA of the CDR3: TGTGCCAGCAGTCCTAATGTCCCCACTGAAGCTTTCTTT. Its protein product is CASSPNVPTEAFF.

This clone was recorded once. This chain uses TRBV19 with TRBJ2-2; tentatively, D is TRBD1 or TRBD2 (5 bases each). V was shortened by 6 bases and J by 7 bases, with 15 bases between the two germline ends. Germline lookup yields CDR1 LNHDA and CDR2 SQIVND (reference sequence). CDR3 size: 14 residues. In DNA, the CDR3 is TGTGCCAGTAGCGGGGCAGGAGGCGGCGGGGAGCTGTTTTTT. It encodes CASSGAGGGGELFF.

The genes are TRBV11-3 and TRBJ1-3, with D possibly TRBD1 on 5 matching bases. Between the trimmed V and J ends, which lost 3 bases and 1 base, there was a span of 7 bases. The CDR3 consists of 14 residues. Germline CDR1 SGHNT, CDR2 YENEEA. The CDR3 loop reads CASSLGPSGNTIYF. The CDR3 DNA reads as TGTGCCAGCAGCTTGGGGCCTTCTGGAAACACCATATATTTT.

The genes are TRBV21-1 and TRBJ1-2; whether TRBD1, the table's D call, matches the DNA was not checked. TRBV21-1 is designated a pseudogene. The CDR3 has 17 residues. This CDR3 reads CASSARALRDRGQCYTF. CDR3 in DNA: TGTGCCAGCAGCGCTCGGGCCCTCCGGGACAGGGGGCAATGCTACACCTTC.

The chain couples TRBV6-5 to TRBJ2-5; 8 bases line up with TRBD1. V shed 4 bases, J shed 4 bases, and the junction held 5 bases outside the gene matches. Germline CDR1 and CDR2: MNHEY and SVGAGI. This CDR3 is built from 14 residues. The CDR3 coding sequence is TGTGCCAGCAGTTCCACCAGGGGGCCAGAGACCCAGTACTTC. It encodes CASSSTRGPETQYF.

This clone appeared a few times. The V call is TRBV9, the J call TRBJ2-1; 7 bases are shared with TRBD2. The length of the CDR3 is 14 residues. V dropped 0 bases and J dropped 6; count of bases not matched to a gene: 3. Germline values: CDR1 SGDLS, CDR2 YYNGEE. This chain's CDR3 is CASSVVGGSNEQFF. CDR3 DNA: TGTGCCAGCAGCGTAGTGGGGGGGAGCAATGAGCAGTTCTTC.

This rearrangement joins TRBV6-6 to TRBJ1-5; 7 bases fit TRBD1. This CDR3 has 15 amino acids. Trimming at V came to 7 bases and at J to 5 bases, leaving 11 bases not matched to a gene. The germline V gene encodes CDR1 MNHNY and CDR2 SVGAGI (reference sequence). CDR3 in amino acids: CASTQGTAYYQPQHF. The DNA for the CDR3 is TGTGCCAGCACCCAAGGGACAGCCTACTATCAGCCCCAGCATTTT.

This rearrangement joins TRBV7-2 to TRBJ1-5, with no clear D. CDR1 is SGHTA and CDR2 is FQGNSA in the germline V gene. This CDR3 is 16 amino acids long. V lost 5 bases and J 0 bases, leaving 14 bases between the germline ends. CDR3 sequence reads: CASSPMSVNSNQPQHF. CDR3 nucleotide sequence: TGTGCCAGCAGCCCGATGTCGGTAAATAGCAATCAGCCCCAGCATTTT.

This rearrangement joins TRBV2 to TRBJ2-2; the D gene is possibly TRBD2 (7 bases). In germline, CDR1 is SNHLY, CDR2 FYNNEI. Trimming left V 3 bases short and J 7 bases short, with 9 bases between. The CDR3 is 13 residues long. CDR3 loop: CASSDGGHGELFF. DNA for the CDR3: TGTGCCAGCAGTGACGGGGGGCACGGGGAGCTGTTTTTT.

The V call is TRBV11-2, the J call TRBJ1-1; D unresolved. V was cut by 5 bases and J by 1 base, with 20 bases left in between. Germline values: CDR1 SGHAT, CDR2 FQNNGV. The length of the CDR3 is 17 residues. The CDR3 loop is CASSPTGSVRKNTEAFF. In DNA, the CDR3 is TGTGCCAGCAGCCCCACGGGATCTGTGCGGAAGAACACTGAAGCTTTCTTT.

The count of this clone is one. Germline and junction disagree at one end, which may indicate a read error. The J gene is TRBJ2-7, the V gene TRBV19; a possible D gene is TRBD1 (6 bases). This CDR3 contains 14 residues. CDR1 is LNHDA and CDR2 is SQIVND in the germline V gene (reference sequence). The CDR3 region is CASSPGPDGTPKSF. DNA of the CDR3: TGTGCCAGTAGTCCCGGACCCGACGGGACACCCAAGAGCTTC.

This clone was counted only a few times. V usage is TRBV6-5 and J usage is TRBJ2-2; maybe TRBD1 (6 bases). This CDR3 spans 15 amino acids. Per germline, CDR1 MNHEY and CDR2 SVGAGI. V shed 2 bases and J shed 1 base, with 8 bases lying between them. DNA for the CDR3: TGTGCCAGCAGTTACGCAGGGGAGAACACCGGGGAGCTGTTTTTT. It encodes CASSYAGENTGELFF.

This clone showed up many times. The chain combines TRBV2 with TRBJ2-7; maybe TRBD1 (6 bases). V lost 7 bases and J lost 2, with 18 bases in between. CDR1 and CDR2 from the germline V gene are SNHLY and FYNNEI. This CDR3 has 15 amino acids. CDR3 in DNA: TGTGCCAGCACCGAGCGGCCAGGGGCCACCTACGAGCAGTACTTC. Amino acids: CASTERPGATYEQYF.

This chain links TRBV27 with TRBJ2-1; TRBD2 aligns across 7 bases. Germline lookup yields CDR1 MNHEY and CDR2 SMNVEV (reference sequence). V gave up 4 bases and J gave up 6 bases; unmatched junction bases: 9. This CDR3 region has 15 residues. The CDR3: CASSSAWTSGNEQFF. Written as DNA, the CDR3 is TGTGCCAGCAGTTCCGCCTGGACTAGTGGCAATGAGCAGTTCTTC.

This clone has more than one count but fewer than ten. This chain uses TRBV5-8 with TRBJ2-7, with 7 nucleotides matching TRBD2. Looked up from germline, CDR1 is SGHTS and CDR2 is YDEGEE. This CDR3 is 15 amino acids long. The V and J ends lost 5 bases and 5 bases, in that order; junction bases with no gene match: 13. The CDR3 nucleotides are TGTGCCAGCAGGACTGCCACGGGGGGTAGGGACGAGCAGTACTTC. It codes for CASRTATGGRDEQYF. The complete variable domain, with remaining parts taken from reference TRBV5-8 and TRBJ2-7, reads EAGVTQSPTHLIKTRGQQATLRCSPISGHTSVYWYQQALGLGLQFLLWYDEGEERNRGNFPPRFSGRQFPNYSSELNVNALELEDSALYLCASRTATGGRDEQYFGPGTRLTVT.

J is TRBJ1-4 and V is TRBV9; 7 nucleotides match TRBD1. The length of the CDR3 is 15 residues. Trimming cost V 0 bases and J 7 bases; bases outside gene matches: 6. Germline V gene data show CDR1 as SGDLS and CDR2 as YYNGEE. The CDR3 DNA reads as TGTGCCAGCAGCGTAGGACAGGGAAGAATTGAAAAACTGTTTTTT. Its protein is CASSVGQGRIEKLFF.